The 10 T cell receptor beta chains in this list originate from one sample, sequenced in a study of shared clonotypes between healthy human individuals. Some clones are missing from TCRdb's copy, which holds only in-frame ones; the method was immunoSEQ multiplex PCR. The sample lists 300,000 to 400,000 clones; more than 75% were seen once. Input material: memory CD8+ T cells sorted from blood. Subset reported: CD45RO+ cells pooled with CCR7-negative TemRA cells. The receptors were sampled from a man younger than 30 in good health.

The gene calls are TRBV28 and TRBJ2-7; the D gene is possibly TRBD1 (6 bases). Germline-derived CDR1 and CDR2 are MDHEN and SYDVKM. Trimming cost V 5 bases and J 5 bases, with 10 bases left between them. The CDR3 sequence is 12 residues long. The CDR3 is CASSLQGNEQYF. Here the CDR3 DNA reads TGTGCCAGCAGTCTACAGGGAAACGAGCAGTACTTC.

V is TRBV9 and J is TRBJ1-2; D remains unclear. Germline lookup yields CDR1 SGDLS and CDR2 YYNGEE. The V end lost 0 bases, the J end lost 6 bases, and 12 bases lay between the germline ends. This CDR3 comprises 14 residues. The CDR3, as DNA: TGTGCCAGCAGCGTAGCTCTGGGGTTCGATGGCTACACCTTC. The encoded protein is CASSVALGFDGYTF.

This clone was seen a single time. The rearrangement joins TRBV7-8 to TRBJ2-7; 8 nucleotides align to TRBD2. Germline V gives CDR1 SGHVS, CDR2 FQNEAQ. Unmatched junction bases numbered 10, after V lost 7 bases and J lost 5 bases. The CDR3 has 14 residues. In DNA form, the CDR3 reads TGTGCCAGCACCCAAAAGGAAGCGGGAGACGAGCAGTACTTC. Its protein product is CASTQKEAGDEQYF.

A single count supports this clone. In the same sample, other DNA sequences code for this CDR3. The chain joins TRBV5-6 to TRBJ2-1; no firm D call. The CDR3 loop spans 12 amino acids. V lost 0 bases and J lost 6, with 4 bases in between. Germline V gene lookup returns CDR1 SGHDT and CDR2 YYEEEE. CDR3 DNA: TGTGCCAGCAGCTTGGCTGCCAATGAGCAGTTCTTC. It encodes CASSLAANEQFF. Complete variable domain (other parts from reference TRBV5-6 and TRBJ2-1): DAGVTQSPTHLIKTRGQQVTLRCSPKSGHDTVSWYQQALGQGPQFIFQYYEEEERQRGNFPDRFSGHQFPNYSSELNVNALLLGDSALYLCASSLAANEQFFGPGTRLTVL.

V usage is TRBV27 and J usage is TRBJ1-2; D is possibly TRBD1 (6 bases). This CDR3 region has 14 residues. The V gene lost 7 bases and the J gene lost 0 bases, with 12 bases spanning the gap. Germline V CDR1 and CDR2: MNHEY, SMNVEV (reference sequence). For the CDR3, the DNA is TGTGCCAGCACCCTAGGGGGGGCTAACTATGGCTACACCTTC. This gives the protein CASTLGGANYGYTF.

The chain uses TRBV10-3 and TRBJ2-7, with 9 bases fitting TRBD1. With 7 bases clipped from V and 1 base from J, the junction kept 5 bases outside the gene matches. The length of the CDR3 is 14 residues. Looked up from germline, CDR1 is ENHRY and CDR2 is SYGVKD. The CDR3 protein is CAITSGTGSYEQYF. CDR3 sequence (DNA): TGTGCCATCACTAGTGGGACAGGGTCCTACGAGCAGTACTTC.

The V call is TRBV6-1, the J call TRBJ1-5; 9 nucleotides agree with TRBD1. CDR1 is MNHNS, CDR2 SASEGT, per germline. The V gene end was trimmed by 6 bases and the J gene end by 5 bases; junction bases not matched to a gene: 5. The CDR3 runs 14 residues. CDR3 coding DNA: TGTGCCAGCAGGGGGGACAGGGTATATCAGCCCCAGCATTTT. Translated, it gives CASRGDRVYQPQHF.

The chain joins TRBV11-2 to TRBJ2-3; 7 bases are a match to TRBD2. The CDR3 spans 17 residues. V trimming: 0 bases; J trimming: 3 bases; junction bases outside the gene matches: 9. Germline CDR1 reads SGHAT; CDR2 reads FQNNGV. CDR3 loop: CASSLDRRYGGTDTQYF. The CDR3 nucleotides are TGTGCCAGCAGCTTAGATCGCCGATACGGGGGGACAGATACGCAGTATTTT.

The rearrangement links TRBV6-5 to TRBJ2-1; the D gene is possibly TRBD2 (6 bases). The CDR3 consists of 15 residues. The V end lost 9 bases, the J end lost 3 bases, and 18 bases lay between the germline ends. CDR1 MNHEY and CDR2 SVGAGI come from the germline V gene. CDR3 loop: CASRASAYFYNEQFF. The CDR3 region has the DNA TGTGCCAGTAGGGCTAGCGCTTACTTCTACAATGAGCAGTTCTTC.

V is TRBV11-1 and J is TRBJ2-7; 7 bases agree with TRBD2. Trimming removed 5 bases from V and 2 bases from J; junction bases left unmatched: 6. The germline V gene encodes CDR1 SGHAT and CDR2 FQDESV (reference sequence). The CDR3 length is 14 residues. The CDR3 region is CASSHEGGTYEQYF. The CDR3 DNA reads as TGTGCCAGCAGCCACGAGGGAGGGACCTACGAGCAGTACTTC.